This T cell receptor beta chain appears in the sequencing data of a study of blood T cells in healthy people across ages. Study background: The template switching approach captured approximately one barcoded beta molecule for every two T cells. Notes on the study in general: Age advanced and TCR beta diversity per million T cells fell, roughly linearly.

This clonotype was seen repeatedly, ten times or more. Antigen: not known. A second PCR, run for about 7 to 11 cycles, used a sample-barcoded 5' primer plus a J-beta primer mix. One entry per CDR3 protein results from TCRdb running MiXCR on the 5' RACE reads. The table has 750,000 to 950,000 distinct CDR3 sequences, under 35% seen once. The sample also formed part of further work on T cells of mothers and their children. Per that study: Regardless of relatedness, pairs show thymic selection shaping TCR recombination output in a similar manner.

What was sequenced was blood. The sequence came from a woman in her 40s in good health.

CDR3 sequence reads: CASSLWTSGQETQYF. The CDR3 DNA is TGTGCCAGCAGCCTATGGACTAGCGGACAAGAGACCCAGTACTTC. The rearrangement joins TRBV9 to TRBJ2-5, with 10 bases that match TRBD2. This CDR3 has 15 residues. Trimming removed 4 bases from V and 2 bases from J; junction bases left unmatched: 5. CDR1 SGDLS and CDR2 YYNGEE come from the germline V gene.